Following are 30 T cell receptor beta chains from one sample sequenced in a study of CD8 T cells in Susac syndrome. Random hexamers served to reverse transcribe about 0.5 to 1 ug RNA. TCRdb itself ran the immunoSEQ multiplex PCR reads through MiXCR, one entry per CDR3 protein. The sample holds just over 150,000 distinct CDR3 sequences, around 95% seen once. The sample taken for sequencing was CD8+ T cells from PBMCs. These TCRs come from a human donor with multiple sclerosis.

The rearrangement links TRBV27 to TRBJ2-5; tentatively, D is TRBD2 (6 bases). Germline V CDR1 and CDR2: MNHEY, SMNVEV (reference sequence). V was trimmed by 5 bases and J by 5 bases, leaving 21 bases between them. The CDR3 is 16 residues long. CDR3 in DNA: TGTGCCAGCAGTCATTTGGGACTCTCCAAGGGGGAGACCCAGTACTTC. Protein product: CASSHLGLSKGETQYF.

The chain uses TRBV5-4 and TRBJ2-3; 7 positions agree with TRBD1. CDR1 and CDR2 from the germline V gene are SGHNT and YYREEE (reference sequence). CDR3 length: 14 residues. Trimming cost V 0 bases and J 5 bases; bases outside gene matches: 3. The CDR3 nucleotides read TGTGCCAGCAGCTTGGAGGGGGCGGGAGATACGCAGTATTTT. It encodes CASSLEGAGDTQYF.

CDR3 region: CASSTTGGSLGTQYF. The CDR3 nucleotides read TGTGCCAGCAGTACAACGGGGGGCTCACTAGGGACCCAGTACTTC. V usage is TRBV12-3 or TRBV12-4 and J usage is TRBJ2-5; D possibly corresponds to TRBD2 (7 bases). The CDR3 length is 15 residues. V gave up 5 bases and J gave up 7 bases, with 20 bases separating them.

The V call is TRBV24-1, the J call TRBJ2-1, with D unresolved. The CDR3 is 13 residues long. The germline V gene has CDR1 KGHDR and CDR2 SFDVKD. V was clipped by 5 bases and J by 6 bases, with 10 bases between them. CDR3 residues: CATSGADPNEQFF. The CDR3 DNA follows: TGTGCCACCAGTGGGGCCGACCCCAATGAGCAGTTCTTC.

The chain uses TRBV12-3 or TRBV12-4 and TRBJ1-5; no clear D. CDR3 length: 14 amino acids. V was clipped by 3 bases and J by 1 base, with 7 bases between them. CDR3 residues: CASSFSRSNQPQHF. Here the CDR3 DNA reads TGTGCCAGCAGTTTTTCCAGGAGCAATCAGCCCCAGCATTTT.

This rearrangement joins TRBV7-8 to TRBJ2-7, with D perhaps TRBD1 (6 bases). Germline values: CDR1 SGHVS, CDR2 FQNEAQ. CDR3 length equals 14 residues. Trimming cost V 4 bases and J 2 bases, with 12 bases left between them. CDR3 loop: CASSSLDSPYEQYF. The DNA of the CDR3 is TGTGCCAGCAGCTCGTTGGACAGCCCCTACGAGCAGTACTTC.

The chain joins TRBV19 to TRBJ2-1; D may be TRBD2 (6 bases). V was shortened by 10 bases and J by 5 bases, with 18 bases between the two germline ends. Per the germline V gene, CDR1 is LNHDA and CDR2 is SQIVND (reference sequence). CDR3 length: 14 residues. This chain's CDR3 is CATSLAIVHNEQFF. CDR3 DNA sequence: TGTGCCACTTCTCTAGCGATTGTCCACAATGAGCAGTTCTTC.

The V and J genes are TRBV20-1 and TRBJ2-7; 7 bases are shared with TRBD1. V was pared by 5 bases and J by 3 bases, with 4 bases of the junction left unmatched. The CDR3 spans 12 residues. Germline CDR1 reads DFQATT; CDR2 reads SNEGSKA (reference sequence). CDR3 in DNA: TGCAGTGCTTCGACAGGGAGCTACGAGCAGTACTTC. This gives the protein CSASTGSYEQYF.

J is TRBJ1-2 and V is TRBV15, with TRBD1 matching over 10 bases. CDR1 and CDR2 (germline): LNHNV, YYDKDF (reference sequence). The CDR3 loop spans 15 amino acids. After removal of 1 base from V and 2 bases from J, the junction contained 1 base not matched to a gene. CDR3 region: CATSRGDRGNYGYTF. The CDR3 DNA sequence: TGTGCCACCAGCAGAGGGGACAGGGGAAACTATGGCTACACCTTC.

The gene calls are TRBV4-2 and TRBJ1-5; possibly TRBD1 for D (5 bases). Germline CDR1 and CDR2: LGHNA and YNFKEQ. The ends were cut back, 1 base at V and 1 base at J, with 8 bases in the middle. This CDR3 comprises 15 residues. CDR3 coding DNA: TGTGCCAGCAGCCAAGTGGCAGGGAGCAATCAGCCCCAGCATTTT. This encodes CASSQVAGSNQPQHF.

The genes are TRBV13 and TRBJ2-1; D may be TRBD1 or TRBD2 (6 bases each). With 2 bases removed from V and 10 bases from J, the gap between germline ends came to 15 bases. CDR1 PRHDT and CDR2 FYEKMQ come from the germline V gene (reference sequence). The CDR3 loop spans 14 amino acids. CDR3 in amino acids: CASSLSPNGGEQFF. CDR3 nucleotide sequence: TGTGCCAGCAGCTTATCACCCAACGGGGGCGAGCAGTTCTTC. Together with reference TRBV13 and TRBJ2-1, the CDR3 gives the full variable domain: AAGVIQSPRHLIKEKRETATLKCYPIPRHDTVYWYQQGPGQDPQFLISFYEKMQSDKGSIPDRFSAQQFSDYHSELNMSSLELGDSALYFCASSLSPNGGEQFFGPGTRLTVL.

V usage is TRBV23-1 and J usage is TRBJ1-2; no clear D gene. TRBV23-1 is an ORF; its function is uncertain. Trimming removed 4 bases from V and 2 bases from J, with 8 bases in between. The CDR3 length is 13 residues. CDR3: CASSPQVNYGYTF. Here the CDR3 DNA reads TGCGCCAGCAGTCCTCAGGTGAACTATGGCTACACCTTC.

This rearrangement joins TRBV14 to TRBJ1-1; unclear D gene. Per the germline V gene, CDR1 is SGHDN and CDR2 is FVKESK. The CDR3 contains 14 residues. The V gene lost 4 bases and the J gene lost 4 bases, with 13 bases spanning the gap. DNA for the CDR3: TGTGCCAGCAGCCGCCTCGGAGGGAGCACTGAAGCTTTCTTT. It is translated as CASSRLGGSTEAFF.

J is TRBJ1-4 and V is TRBV27; a possible D gene is TRBD1 (6 bases). The V gene lost 8 bases and the J gene lost 7 bases, with 23 bases spanning the gap. The CDR3 covers 16 residues. Germline V gene data show CDR1 as MNHEY and CDR2 as SMNVEV (reference sequence). The CDR3 nucleotides read TGTGCCAGCGGGACCTGGTTTGGCAGGGGAGCTGAAAAACTGTTTTTT. This sequence encodes CASGTWFGRGAEKLFF.

This rearrangement joins TRBV24-1 to TRBJ1-2; D gene ambiguous. The CDR3 extends over 11 amino acids. V lost 4 bases to trimming and J lost 5 bases, with 4 bases between them. CDR1 is KGHDR and CDR2 is SFDVKD in the germline V gene. CDR3 residues: CATSDRYGYTF. The CDR3 DNA is TGTGCCACCAGTGACCGATATGGCTACACCTTC.

As regards this clonotype: At one end, the junction sequence differs from germline, possibly due to a read error. The CDR3 here is CASSLASLYNEQFF. CDR3 DNA: TGTGCCAGCAGCCTAGCCTCCCTCTACAATGAGCAGTTCTTC. The J gene is TRBJ2-1, the V gene TRBV7-6, with a weak D call TRBD2 (5 bases). The CDR3 runs to 14 residues. Germline V CDR1 and CDR2: SGHVS, FNYEAQ.

This chain joins TRBV9 and TRBJ2-1; 9 bases line up with TRBD2. CDR3 length: 15 residues. Germline CDR1 and CDR2: SGDLS and YYNGEE. V lost 0 bases, J lost 9 bases, and 7 bases stayed unmatched. The CDR3: CASSVGGGASGEQFF. CDR3 DNA sequence: TGTGCCAGCAGCGTAGGCGGGGGGGCCTCCGGTGAGCAGTTCTTC.

A few counts support this clonotype. This chain joins TRBV11-2 and TRBJ1-2, with D unresolved. Germline assignment: CDR1 SGHAT and CDR2 FQNNGV. This CDR3 has 15 amino acids. Between the trimmed V and J ends, which lost 4 bases and 2 bases, there was a span of 14 bases. In DNA form, the CDR3 reads TGTGCCAGCAGCTCAGATAACGACGGGAACTATGGCTACACCTTC. Translated, it gives CASSSDNDGNYGYTF.

The CDR3 region is CASSAGEENEQFF. CDR3 bases: TGTGCCAGCAGCGCCGGAGAAGAAAATGAGCAGTTCTTC. The rearrangement links TRBV9 to TRBJ2-1; no definite D call. The CDR3 has 13 amino acids. Germline CDR1 and CDR2: SGDLS and YYNGEE. Trimming shortened V by 3 bases and J by 7 bases, and 11 bases separated the two germline ends. The variable domain in full, with the rest retrieved from reference TRBV9 and TRBJ2-1, is DSGVTQTPKHLITATGQRVTLRCSPRSGDLSVYWYQQSLDQGLQFLIQYYNGEERAKGNILERFSAQQFPDLHSELNLSSLELGDSALYFCASSAGEENEQFFGPGTRLTVL.

The chain couples TRBV20-1 to TRBJ1-2, with 8 bases aligning to TRBD1. CDR1 is DFQATT, CDR2 SNEGSKA, per germline (reference sequence). V trimming: 6 bases; J trimming: 6 bases; junction bases outside the gene matches: 9. This CDR3 is 13 amino acids long. CDR3 protein: CSARPQGADGYTF. In DNA, the CDR3 is TGCAGTGCGAGACCTCAGGGGGCGGATGGCTACACCTTC.

The rearrangement links TRBV5-1 to TRBJ1-1; D is undetermined. The CDR3 runs 13 residues. V was clipped by 0 bases and J by 4 bases, with 7 bases between them. Germline CDR1 is SGHRS and CDR2 is YFSETQ. The CDR3 here is CASSLAVTTEAFF. The DNA for the CDR3 is TGCGCCAGCAGCTTGGCCGTGACCACTGAAGCTTTCTTT.

The chain is built from TRBV20-1 and TRBJ1-4; a possible D gene is TRBD1 (5 bases). Trimming pared 5 bases from V and 8 bases from J, leaving 9 bases between. Germline CDR1 is DFQATT and CDR2 is SNEGSKA (reference sequence). The CDR3 sequence is 11 residues long. CDR3 in DNA: TGCAGTGCTGAGGAGGGGGAAAAACTGTTTTTT. It specifies CSAEEGEKLFF.

This clonotype turned up a few times. This chain joins TRBV19 and TRBJ2-7, with D possibly TRBD1 on 6 matching bases. Trimming removed 5 bases at V and 3 bases at J, with 8 bases between. Germline CDR1 reads LNHDA; CDR2 reads SQIVND (reference sequence). The CDR3 has 12 amino acids. The CDR3, as DNA: TGTGCCAGTAGTCCGGACAGCTACGAGCAGTACTTC. Encoded protein: CASSPDSYEQYF.

V is TRBV29-1 and J is TRBJ1-2; D not resolved. CDR1 SQVTM and CDR2 ANQGSEA come from the germline V gene. This CDR3 spans 11 amino acids. With 4 bases removed from V and 8 bases from J, the gap between germline ends came to 11 bases. CDR3 coding DNA: TGCAGCGTTGTAGCCCATGGGGGCTACACCTTC. This gives the protein CSVVAHGGYTF.

This chain links TRBV30 with TRBJ2-5, with D maybe TRBD1 (5 bases). Trimming pared 3 bases from V and 0 bases from J, leaving 17 bases between. CDR3 length: 16 amino acids. Germline V gives CDR1 GTSNPN, CDR2 SVGIG (reference sequence). CDR3 region: CAWRTMDMDNQETQYF. The CDR3 DNA is TGTGCCTGGAGGACCATGGACATGGATAACCAAGAGACCCAGTACTTC.

The rearrangement links TRBV2 to TRBJ2-7; 7 bases line up with TRBD1. The germline V gene has CDR1 SNHLY and CDR2 FYNNEI. V shed 4 bases and J 3 bases; nucleotides not matched to a gene: 6. CDR3 length: 14 amino acids. The CDR3 sequence: CASSVGTALYEQYV. The DNA for the CDR3 is TGTGCCAGCAGTGTCGGGACAGCTCTCTACGAGCAGTACGTC.

The chain is built from TRBV6-5 and TRBJ1-4; tentatively, D is TRBD1 (6 bases). This CDR3 has 15 residues. The V end was cut by 0 bases, the J end by 8 bases, with 13 bases between. Germline V gene lookup returns CDR1 MNHEY and CDR2 SVGAGI. The CDR3 nucleotides are TGTGCCAGCAGTTACTCTCCCCGGCAGGGGGAAAAACTGTTTTTT. This sequence encodes CASSYSPRQGEKLFF.

This rearrangement joins TRBV5-1 to TRBJ2-7; D unresolved. The germline V gene has CDR1 SGHRS and CDR2 YFSETQ. V lost 4 bases, J lost 1 base, and 9 bases lay in between. CDR3 size: 13 residues. The CDR3 DNA reads TGCGCCAGCAGCGTGTGGCAGTCCTACGAGCAGTACTTC. Translating it yields CASSVWQSYEQYF.

This chain connects TRBV29-1 to TRBJ1-2; D might be TRBD1 (5 bases). V shed 1 base and J shed 4 bases, with 16 bases lying between them. CDR3 length: 15 residues. Germline V gives CDR1 SQVTM, CDR2 ANQGSEA. CDR3 region: CSVEAFSRGSYGYTF. CDR3 DNA sequence: TGCAGCGTTGAAGCTTTTTCTCGGGGGAGCTATGGCTACACCTTC.

The DNA of the CDR3 is TGCAGCGTTGACCCTAGCGGGGGGCATGGCTACAATGAGCAGTTCTTC. Protein: CSVDPSGGHGYNEQFF. J is TRBJ2-1 and V is TRBV29-1; 11 bases are shared with TRBD2. The CDR3 totals 16 residues. V trimming: 3 bases; J trimming: 3 bases; junction bases outside the gene matches: 7. The germline CDR1 and CDR2 sequences are SQVTM and ANQGSEA.